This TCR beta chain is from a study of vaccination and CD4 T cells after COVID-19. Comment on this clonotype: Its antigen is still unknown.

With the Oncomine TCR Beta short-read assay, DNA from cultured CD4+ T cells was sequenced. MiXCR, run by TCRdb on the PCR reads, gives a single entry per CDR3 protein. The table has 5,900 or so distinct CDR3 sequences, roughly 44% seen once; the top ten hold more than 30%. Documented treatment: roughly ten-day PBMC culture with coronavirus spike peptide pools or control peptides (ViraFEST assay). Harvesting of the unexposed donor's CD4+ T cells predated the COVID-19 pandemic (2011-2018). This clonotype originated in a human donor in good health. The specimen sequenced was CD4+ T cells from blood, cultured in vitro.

The CDR3 sequence: CASSVSGGGGQPQHF. For the CDR3, the DNA is TGTGCCAGCAGCGTTTCAGGGGGTGGAGGTCAGCCCCAGCATTTT. The chain employs TRBV9 and TRBJ1-5; 7 positions match TRBD1. The CDR3 totals 15 residues. V lost 2 bases to trimming and J lost 6 bases; unmatched junction nucleotides: 8. In germline, CDR1 is SGDLS, CDR2 YYNGEE.